The text below deals with one T cell receptor beta chain. The antigen is unknown. The source of the sample is a study of cytomegalovirus exposure and HLA in healthy donors. General study findings and limits: Later analysis found that TCR beta chains associated with HLA were more clonally expanded than other, equally common chains. The productive fraction for most TCR beta V segments was about 90% or about 30% in an earlier analysis. Sequencing depth across donors, presence/absence analyses assumed, was roughly uniform.

The PCR made use of 60 Vbeta and 13 Jbeta primers. Only in-frame clones appear in the TCRdb table, and some are missing; sequencing was by immunoSEQ multiplex PCR. The data contain about 120,000 clones, roughly four fifths of them singletons. From germline, CDR1 is SGHRS and CDR2 YFSETQ. V lost 4 bases and J 7 bases, leaving 12 bases between the germline ends. The CDR3 is 12 residues long. Donors were ostensibly healthy at sampling, although undocumented immune exposures were probable. The chain is built from TRBV5-1 and TRBJ2-7, with D maybe TRBD2 (5 bases). This TCR was recovered from a woman between 18 and 29 years old in good health and CMV-seronegative. Sequences were obtained from PBMCs. The CDR3 is CASSRTGEEQYF. CDR3 nucleotide sequence: TGCGCCAGCAGCCGGACTGGAGAGGAGCAGTACTTC.